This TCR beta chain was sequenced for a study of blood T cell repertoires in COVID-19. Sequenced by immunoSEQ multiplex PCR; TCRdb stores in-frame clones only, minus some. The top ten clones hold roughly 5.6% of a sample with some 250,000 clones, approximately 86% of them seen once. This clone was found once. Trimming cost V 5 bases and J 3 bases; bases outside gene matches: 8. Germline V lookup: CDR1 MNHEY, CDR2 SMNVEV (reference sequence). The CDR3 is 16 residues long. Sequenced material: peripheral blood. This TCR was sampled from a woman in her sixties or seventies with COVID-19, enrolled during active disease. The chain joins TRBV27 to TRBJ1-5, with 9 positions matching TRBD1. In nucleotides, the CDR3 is TGTGCCAGCAGTCCTTGGACAGGGGTGGCCAATCAGCCCCAGCATTTT. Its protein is CASSPWTGVANQPQHF.